This T cell receptor beta chain was obtained from a study of T cell responses to AZD1222 COVID-19 vaccine. The CDR3 covers 15 residues. In germline, CDR1 is LGHDT, CDR2 YNNKEL (reference sequence). Losses at the gene ends were 1 base for V and 4 bases for J; bases not matched to a gene: 6. General study results and limits: Clonal diversity was possibly underestimated, and white British individuals and females predominated among donors. Rises in breadth and depth of Spike-specific TCRs came after two AZD1222 doses. Baseline serostatus was positive in only a handful of AZD1222 recipients.

This clone was observed a single time. Its target is unknown. Profiling relied on immunoSEQ multiplex PCR, and the TCRdb table lists in-frame clones only, not all of them. The data contain 250,000 to 300,000 clones, 94% of them singletons. Recipients boosted at about 4 weeks or about 12 weeks are pooled. The genes are TRBV3-1 (or the pseudogene TRBV3-2) and TRBJ1-2; TRBD1 aligns across 7 bases. This receptor was taken from an adult who received the AZD1222 COVID-19 vaccine. The sequences come from peripheral blood, collected 28 days after the second AZD1222 dose. CDR3 protein: CASSQVTGTVYGYTF. CDR3 sequence (DNA): TGTGCCAGCAGCCAAGTTACCGGGACAGTCTATGGCTACACCTTC.